This is a list of T cell receptor beta chains from one sample in a study of regulatory T cells in long-lasting Graves disease. MiXCR, run by TCRdb on the multiplex PCR reads, gives a single entry per CDR3 protein. In the table there are about 420,000 distinct CDR3 sequences, about 15% of which are singletons. These same data were also listed under a study on T cells in Graves' hyperthyroidism and ophthalmopathy.

Sequenced here: peripheral blood mononuclear cells (PBMCs), sampled at new diagnosis, from a patient treated with antithyroid drugs. Receptors were obtained from a young woman with Graves disease. The CDR3 runs from the conserved cysteine through the conserved F or W. A D gene is named only where the DNA matches it firmly. Clone size appears in some rows only: once, few, many, or a class for an expanded clone.

D | length | size | J | V | DNA | CDR3
. | 16 | many | TRBJ2-2 | TRBV27 | TGTGCCAGCAGTTTATGGGCCCAACTAGGTCCCGGGGAGCTGTTTTTT | CASSLWAQLGPGELFF
. | 13 | many | TRBJ1-4 | TRBV12-3/TRBV12-4 | TGTGCCAGCAGTTTCGAGGGGTACGAAAAACTGTTTTTT | CASSFEGYEKLFF
TRBD1 | 15 | . | TRBJ2-3 | TRBV28 | TGTGCCAGCAGTTCTCCGGGACAGGGCGCGGATACGCAGTATTTT | CASSSPGQGADTQYF
. | 14 | few | TRBJ2-2 | TRBV6-4 | TGTGCCAGCAGTGACCTGGGGGCAAGCGGGGAGCTGTTTTTT | CASSDLGASGELFF
. | 12 | . | TRBJ2-1 | TRBV5-1 | TGCGCCAGCAGCCAGATATACAATGAGCAGTTCTTC | CASSQIYNEQFF
. | 14 | many | TRBJ2-7 | TRBV27 | TGTGCCAGCCGGGGGGGGACAGCCTTCTACGAGCAGTACTTC | CASRGGTAFYEQYF
. | 13 | few | TRBJ1-5 | TRBV18 | TGTGCCAGCTCATCGAAAGACAATCAGCCCCAGCATTTT | CASSSKDNQPQHF
TRBD2 | 16 | many | TRBJ2-7 | TRBV20-1 | TGCAGTGCTAGTAACCCGGGGGGGGTTGAACTCTACGAGCAGTACTTC | CSASNPGGVELYEQYF
. | 11 | . | TRBJ2-7 | TRBV29-1 | TGCAGCGTGGGCAGGGATTACGAGCAGTACTTC | CSVGRDYEQYF
. | 14 | once | TRBJ2-3 | TRBV24-1 | TGTGCCACCAGTGAAGCAAGGGCCACAGATACGCAGTATTTT | CATSEARATDTQYF
. | 16 | . | TRBJ2-2 | TRBV11-3 | TGTGCCAGCAGATCCACCGGGACGGCTAACACCGGGGAGCTGTTTTTT | CASRSTGTANTGELFF
. | 17 | . | TRBJ1-5 | TRBV19 | TGTGCCAGTAGATGGTCCTGGGAAAGTTATAGCAATCAGCCCCAGCATTTT | CASRWSWESYSNQPQHF
. | 14 | many | TRBJ2-7 | TRBV6-5 | TGTGCCAGCAGTTACTCGTCGGGGACCTACGAGCAGTACTTC | CASSYSSGTYEQYF
. | 14 | many | TRBJ2-7 | TRBV27 | TGTGCCAGCAGTTTGGGTGGTTTGTTCAACGAGCAGTACTTC | CASSLGGLFNEQYF
TRBD1 | 14 | many | TRBJ2-7 | TRBV19 | TGTGCCAGTAGTATAGTTCCAGGGGGCGGCGAGCAGTACTTC | CASSIVPGGGEQYF
TRBD1 | 15 | . | TRBJ2-5 | TRBV6-1 | TGTGCCAGCAGCAAAAGGAGGACAGGAGAAGAGACCCAGTACTTC | CASSKRRTGEETQYF
. | 13 | . | TRBJ2-1 | TRBV30 | TGTGCCTGGAGTGTGACATCCTACAATGAGCAGTTCTTC | CAWSVTSYNEQFF
. | 13 | many | TRBJ1-2 | TRBV10-3 | TGTGCCATCAGTGAGTCGTCGGGGTACGGCTACACCTTC | CAISESSGYGYTF
TRBD2 | 15 | few | TRBJ2-2 | TRBV20-1 | TGCAGTGCAAACCTAGCGGGGGGGAACACCGGGGAGCTGTTTTTT | CSANLAGGNTGELFF
. | 11 | . | TRBJ2-5 | TRBV2 | TGTGCCAGCATAAGACAGGTTGAGCAGTACTTC | CASIRQVEQYF
. | 12 | many | TRBJ2-5 | TRBV27 | TGTGCCAGCAGTTTCCGAGGAGAGACCCAGTACTTC | CASSFRGETQYF
. | 12 | many | TRBJ2-2 | TRBV7-8 | TGTGCCAGCAGGAGGACAACCGGGGAGCTGTTTTTT | CASRRTTGELFF
TRBD2 | 19 | few | TRBJ2-1 | TRBV20-1 | TGCAGTGCTAGAGAGCTAGCACTAGCGGATATACCCAACTACAATGAGCAGTTCTTC | CSARELALADIPNYNEQFF
. | 14 | . | TRBJ2-7 | TRBV20-1 | TGCAGTGCTAGAGTCCCTCAGACAGCCTACGAGCAGTACTTC | CSARVPQTAYEQYF
. | 13 | many | TRBJ2-5 | TRBV6-2/TRBV6-3 | TGTGCCAGCAGTTCACTAGTGAAAGAGACCCAGTACTTC | CASSSLVKETQYF
TRBD1 | 16 | many | TRBJ2-5 | TRBV28 | TGTGCCAGCAGTGTACCACCGGGACAGGGTCAAGAGACCCAGTACTTC | CASSVPPGQGQETQYF
TRBD1 | 15 | . | TRBJ2-7 | TRBV11-2 | TGCGCCAGCAGCCATACAGGGGGCGGGTTTTACGAGCAGTACTTC | CASSHTGGGFYEQYF
TRBD2 | 15 | many | TRBJ2-1 | TRBV6-2/TRBV6-3 | TGTGCCAGCAGTCCCAGCGGGAGTGACTTCAATGAGCAGTTCTTC | CASSPSGSDFNEQFF
. | 14 | . | TRBJ1-1 | TRBV7-9 | TGTGCCAGCGCCCGCCTGGGGGGTAGCACTGAAGCTTTCTTT | CASARLGGSTEAFF
TRBD2 | 18 | many | TRBJ2-7 | TRBV5-4 | TGTGCCAGCAGTTTCGGGACTAGCGGGGATCCAAGCTCCTACGAGCAGTACTTC | CASSFGTSGDPSSYEQYF
TRBD2 | 14 | many | TRBJ2-5 | TRBV28 | TGTGCCAGCAGTTCCTCGGGACTAGCGGAGACCCAGTACTTC | CASSSSGLAETQYF
. | 16 | many | TRBJ2-2 | TRBV6-1 | TGTGCCAGCAGTGCGGCAACAAGGCTTGGCACCGGGGAGCTGTTTTTT | CASSAATRLGTGELFF
. | 14 | once | TRBJ2-5 | TRBV9 | TGTGCCAGCAGCGTAGGGGATTACAGGGAAACCCAGTACTTC | CASSVGDYRETQYF
. | 17 | few | TRBJ2-7 | TRBV29-1 | TGCAGCGTTGAAGGCCCCCGGTTGGAGGGTGGTTCCTACGAGCAGTACTTC | CSVEGPRLEGGSYEQYF
. | 15 | many | TRBJ2-4 | TRBV28 | TGTGCCAGCAGTCCCAGCGCCTATGGGGGAAACATTCAGTACTTC | CASSPSAYGGNIQYF
TRBD2 | 16 | few | TRBJ2-1 | TRBV6-1 | TGTGCCAGCAGCGGACTAGCGGGAACCTCCTACAATGAGCAGTTCTTC | CASSGLAGTSYNEQFF
TRBD2 | 15 | many | TRBJ2-1 | TRBV11-1 | TGTGCCAGCAGCTTCGCTAGCGGCAATTACAATGAGCAGTTCTTC | CASSFASGNYNEQFF
. | 16 | many | TRBJ1-5 | TRBV27 | TGTGCCAGCAGTTCCCAAGGACAACCTAGCAATCAGCCCCAGCATTTT | CASSSQGQPSNQPQHF
. | 12 | . | TRBJ1-2 | TRBV7-2 | TGTGCCAGCAGCTTTAACAACTATGGCTACACCTTC | CASSFNNYGYTF